Listed here are 18 T cell receptor beta chains from one sample, sequenced in a study of T cells after yellow fever vaccination. TCRdb re-called the 5' RACE reads through MiXCR, storing one row per CDR3 protein. The sample lists 550,000 or so distinct CDR3 sequences; 15% to 20% were seen once. The input for sequencing was PBMCs, taken 15 days after the yellow fever booster vaccination. Every receptor here comes from a man aged 30 to 45 who received the YFV17D yellow fever vaccine.

This clonotype was seen only a few times. This sequence joins TRBV5-1 and TRBJ2-7, with D possibly being TRBD1 (5 bases). Germline CDR1 and CDR2: SGHRS and YFSETQ. Trimming left V 2 bases short and J 0 bases short, with 12 bases between. The CDR3 spans 15 residues. The CDR3 nucleotides are TGCGCCAGCAGCTTAGGAACCGACAGCTCCTACGAGCAGTACTTC. Encoded protein: CASSLGTDSSYEQYF.

The J gene is TRBJ2-1, the V gene TRBV11-3, with 10 nucleotides matching TRBD2. Germline V gene lookup returns CDR1 SGHNT and CDR2 YENEEA. The CDR3 is 15 amino acids. V trimming: 2 bases; J trimming: 7 bases; junction bases outside the gene matches: 5. The CDR3 DNA sequence: TGTGCCAGCAGCTTACTCGGGACTAGCGATAATGAGCAGTTCTTC. Amino acids: CASSLLGTSDNEQFF.

V is TRBV20-1 and J is TRBJ2-1; 8 positions match TRBD2. The CDR3 runs 14 residues. CDR1 is DFQATT and CDR2 is SNEGSKA in the germline V gene (reference sequence). V was clipped by 6 bases and J by 12 bases; unmatched bases: 16. The CDR3: CSATSVEREPWQFF. As DNA, the CDR3 is TGCAGTGCCACCTCGGTGGAGCGGGAGCCGTGGCAGTTCTTC.

This clonotype was found a few times. The chain is built from TRBV6-5 and TRBJ2-5, with D uncertain. Germline loops: CDR1 MNHEY, CDR2 SVGAGI. This CDR3 is built from 15 residues. Trimming cost V 0 bases and J 9 bases, with 17 bases left between them. CDR3 in DNA: TGTGCCAGCAGTTACTCGACTCCGGGCGTCGAGGCCCAGTACTTC. Translation gives CASSYSTPGVEAQYF.

The gene calls are TRBV7-2 and TRBJ2-3, with no clear D. There are 14 residues in the CDR3. V gave up 1 base and J gave up 3 bases, with 8 bases separating them. The germline V gene has CDR1 SGHTA and CDR2 FQGNSA. The CDR3 spells CASSLVRVTDTQYF. The CDR3 nucleotides are TGTGCCAGCAGCTTAGTTCGGGTTACAGATACGCAGTATTTT.

The J gene is TRBJ1-6, the V gene TRBV14; D might be TRBD1 (6 bases). Germline V gene data show CDR1 as SGHDN and CDR2 as FVKESK. Trimming stripped 1 base from V and 4 bases from J, with 11 bases between. This CDR3 contains 16 residues. The CDR3 reads CASSQGLQGYNSPLHF. CDR3 DNA sequence: TGTGCCAGCAGCCAAGGTCTCCAGGGGTATAATTCACCCCTCCACTTT.

The rearrangement uses TRBV28 and TRBJ2-5, with a tentative D call TRBD1 (5 bases). CDR3 length equals 16 residues. Germline assignment: CDR1 MDHEN and CDR2 SYDVKM. With 5 bases removed from V and 5 bases from J, the gap between germline ends came to 21 bases. CDR3 sequence reads: CASSPWGAGLMETQYF. CDR3 nucleotide sequence: TGTGCCAGCAGTCCCTGGGGCGCTGGATTAATGGAGACCCAGTACTTC.

This clonotype was recorded many times. The chain joins TRBV19 to TRBJ2-1, with 9 bases matching TRBD2. The trim removed 3 bases at V and 3 bases at J, leaving 3 bases unmatched. The germline V gene encodes CDR1 LNHDA and CDR2 SQIVND (reference sequence). The CDR3 has 15 amino acids. The CDR3 DNA follows: TGTGCCAGTAGTATCTCTAGCGGGGTCTACAATGAGCAGTTCTTC. Translating it yields CASSISSGVYNEQFF.

This clonotype was seen only a few times. This chain connects TRBV10-3 to TRBJ1-3; possible D gene TRBD1, 6 bases. Germline CDR1 and CDR2: ENHRY and SYGVKD. This CDR3 comprises 16 residues. Trimming shortened V by 10 bases and J by 0 bases, and 19 bases separated the two germline ends. The CDR3: CATQPWTASSGNTIYF. The CDR3 bases are TGTGCCACCCAACCATGGACAGCCTCCTCTGGAAACACCATATATTTT.

The chain uses TRBV7-2 and TRBJ2-5; 11 nucleotides align to TRBD2. The CDR3 loop spans 15 amino acids. The V and J ends lost 4 bases and 9 bases, in that order; junction bases with no gene match: 10. In germline, CDR1 is SGHTA, CDR2 FQGNSA. Written as DNA, the CDR3 is TGTGCCAGCAGCTCCCAACTAGCGGGAGCCGGGTCCCAGTACTTC. Translating gives CASSSQLAGAGSQYF. The complete variable domain, with remaining parts taken from reference TRBV7-2 and TRBJ2-5, reads GAGVSQSPSNKVTEKGKDVELRCDPISGHTALYWYRQSLGQGLEFLIYFQGNSAPDKSGLPSDRFSAERTGGSVSTLTIQRTQQEDSAVYLCASSSQLAGAGSQYFGPGTRLLVL.

V usage is TRBV20-1 and J usage is TRBJ1-6, with D uncertain. V was shortened by 3 bases and J by 6 bases, with 12 bases between the two germline ends. Germline V CDR1 and CDR2: DFQATT, SNEGSKA (reference sequence). The CDR3 runs 14 residues. The CDR3 sequence is CSASLSVANSPLHF. The CDR3 DNA follows: TGCAGTGCTAGTTTATCCGTGGCTAATTCACCCCTCCACTTT.

Only a few counts were recorded for this clonotype. The chain's CDR3 is CASSPSGEEKLFF. CDR3 DNA: TGTGCCAGCAGTCCCTCCGGGGAGGAAAAACTGTTTTTT. V gene TRBV27 combines with J gene TRBJ1-4; D gene uncertain. The ends were cut back, 5 bases at V and 8 bases at J, with 12 bases in the middle. The CDR3 has 13 residues. CDR1 MNHEY and CDR2 SMNVEV come from the germline V gene (reference sequence).

V usage is TRBV20-1 and J usage is TRBJ2-1; TRBD2 matches 7 bases. The CDR3 is 16 residues long. Germline values: CDR1 DFQATT, CDR2 SNEGSKA (reference sequence). V lost 0 bases to trimming and J lost 7 bases; unmatched junction nucleotides: 12. DNA for the CDR3: TGCAGTGCTAGAGATTCCACGAGGGAGGGGCGGAATGAGCAGTTCTTC. Amino acid sequence: CSARDSTREGRNEQFF.

In its sample, this clonotype was seen once. At one boundary the junction diverges from the germline segment, which might be a read error. The chain combines TRBV5-1 with TRBJ2-3; 13 bases line up with TRBD2. Germline CDR1 is SGHRS and CDR2 is YFSETQ. This CDR3 has 17 residues. In nucleotides, the CDR3 is TGCGCCAGCAGCTTGGTCAAAACTAGCGGGAGGGCAGATACGCTGTATTTT. Translated, it gives CASSLVKTSGRADTLYF. Full variable domain (outside the CDR3, taken from reference TRBV5-1 and TRBJ2-3): KAGVTQTPRYLIKTRGQQVTLSCSPISGHRSVSWYQQTPGQGLQFLFEYFSETQRNKGNFPGRFSGRQFSNSRSEMNVSTLELGDSALYLCASSLVKTSGRADTLYFGPGTRLTVL.

The chain combines TRBV7-2 with TRBJ2-5; no clear D. V lost 6 bases and J lost 3, with 8 bases in between. CDR1 and CDR2 (germline): SGHTA, FQGNSA. This CDR3 contains 12 residues. DNA for the CDR3: TGTGCCAGCAGGGTTGGCGAAGAGACCCAGTACTTC. Residues: CASRVGEETQYF.

The CDR3 region is CASSSPGKLFF. DNA for the CDR3: TGTGCCAGCAGTTCTCCAGGGAAACTGTTTTTT. This chain connects TRBV6-2 or TRBV6-3 to TRBJ1-4; weak D call: TRBD1 (5 bases). The CDR3 has 11 amino acids. Trimming cost V 4 bases and J 11 bases, with 8 bases left between them. The V gene's germline CDR1 is MNHEY and CDR2 SVGEGT.

This clonotype has a handful of counts. The chain combines TRBV20-1 with TRBJ2-1; weak D call: TRBD2 (5 bases). The germline CDR1 and CDR2 sequences are DFQATT and SNEGSKA (reference sequence). The CDR3 is made up of 12 amino acids. V shed 3 bases and J shed 5 bases, with 8 bases lying between them. The CDR3 DNA reads as TGCAGTGCTAGGACTACAGACAATGAGCAGTTCTTC. Protein: CSARTTDNEQFF.

This clonotype showed up just a few times. The V gene is TRBV9, the J gene TRBJ2-7, with D perhaps matching TRBD1 or TRBD2 (5 bases each). Germline CDR1 reads SGDLS; CDR2 reads YYNGEE. CDR3 size: 15 residues. Between the trimmed V and J ends, which lost 3 bases and 0 bases, there was a span of 13 bases. The CDR3 DNA is TGTGCCAGCAGCGGCCGGGACGCAAACTCCTACGAGCAGTACTTC. It is translated as CASSGRDANSYEQYF.